This T cell receptor beta chain was found in a study of T-cell memory formation after mild COVID-19. Study-wide findings and caveats: Later expanders leaned toward CD4+, whereas clones contracting from day 15 to 85 were balanced CD4/CD8. Researchers found some responding clones in pre-infection memory, a sign that cross-reactive memory joined. The authors did not confirm SARS-CoV-2 specificity of second-wave clones peaking day 37.

The CDR3 is 13 amino acids. The germline gives CDR1 KGHSH, CDR2 LQKENI. V was clipped by 2 bases and J by 8 bases, with 9 bases between them. A remark on this clonotype: Its target is not known.

TCRdb independently ran MiXCR on the 5' RACE reads; one entry per CDR3 protein. The sample carries about 560,000 distinct CDR3 sequences, about 20% recorded once. This TCR was recovered from an adult woman who had mild COVID-19 (a few samples of this study predate the infection). Cell type and time point are not known. The rearrangement uses TRBV18 and TRBJ1-4; the D gene is possibly TRBD1 (5 bases). The sample taken for sequencing was PBMCs or a T cell subset sorted from them (not recorded which). The CDR3 DNA sequence: TGTGCCAGCTCACCAAACCAGGGAGAAAAACTGTTTTTT. It translates to CASSPNQGEKLFF.